This is a list of T cell receptor beta chains from one sample in a study of shared clonotypes between healthy human individuals. Only in-frame clones appear in the TCRdb table, and some are missing; sequencing was by immunoSEQ multiplex PCR. The sample carries about 2.3 million clones, about 92% recorded once. The specimen sequenced was naive CD4+ T cells from PBMCs. The source is a man between 18 and 29 years old in good health. Some clones in this sample may be carry-over from other donors' samples. Each CDR3 is given with its conserved first and last residue. A D gene is named only where the DNA matches it firmly. A clone size is listed for some rows: how often the clone was seen (once, few, many), or a class if it is expanded.

.,TRBJ1-5,TRBD1,TRBV19,CASSILGQGDQPQHF,TGTGCCAGTAGTATTTTGGGACAGGGGGATCAGCCCCAGCATTTT
.,TRBJ2-1,.,TRBV10-1,CASSDPGRSDNEQFF,TGCGCCAGCAGTGATCCCGGGAGAAGTGACAATGAGCAGTTCTTC
.,TRBJ1-5,.,TRBV6-1,CASNQHSYSNQPQHF,TGTGCCAGCAATCAGCATTCCTATAGCAATCAGCCCCAGCATTTT
.,TRBJ2-5,.,TRBV6-1,CASSELGYQETQYF,TGTGCCAGCAGTGAATTAGGGTACCAAGAGACCCAGTACTTC
.,TRBJ2-5,TRBD2,TRBV9,CASSSGTSGRGLQETQYF,TGTGCCAGCAGCAGTGGGACTAGCGGGAGAGGACTCCAAGAGACCCAGTACTTC
.,TRBJ2-7,.,TRBV14,CASSQALRGEQYF,TGTGCCAGCAGCCAAGCTCTCCGAGGCGAGCAGTACTTC
.,TRBJ2-4,TRBD1,TRBV10-1,CASSGMDRHAAKNIQYF,TGCGCCAGCAGTGGTATGGACAGGCACGCGGCCAAAAACATTCAGTACTTC
.,TRBJ2-5,.,TRBV7-3,CASSRTGHQETQYF,TGTGCCAGCAGCCGAACGGGACACCAAGAGACCCAGTACTTC
.,TRBJ2-1,.,TRBV15,CATSRDGLSYNEQFF,TGTGCCACCAGCAGAGACGGCCTCTCCTACAATGAGCAGTTCTTC
.,TRBJ1-1,.,TRBV27,CASSLAQLTEAFF,TGTGCCAGCAGTTTAGCCCAGCTCACTGAAGCTTTCTTT
.,TRBJ1-3,.,TRBV28,CASSLPLPPGAGNTIYF,TGTGCCAGCAGTTTACCTCTTCCGCCAGGGGCCGGAAACACCATATATTTT
.,TRBJ2-2,TRBD2,TRBV28,CASTTERLAGDRGQAGELFF,TGTGCCAGCACCACAGAAAGACTAGCGGGAGATCGCGGGCAGGCCGGGGAGCTGTTTTTT
.,TRBJ2-3,TRBD2,TRBV30,CAWRPPTGTSGSTDTQYF,TGTGCCTGGCGCCCCCCCACCGGGACTAGCGGGAGCACAGATACGCAGTATTTT
.,TRBJ2-2,.,TRBV4-1,CASSNRRTVKVDTGELFF,TGCGCCAGCAGCAACCGACGGACAGTTAAGGTGGACACCGGGGAGCTGTTTTTT
.,TRBJ1-2,.,TRBV2,CASNRVEETGGYGYTF,TGTGCCAGCAACAGGGTCGAGGAGACAGGCGGCTATGGCTACACCTTC
.,TRBJ2-2,.,TRBV5-1,CASRVDYANTGELFF,TGCGCCAGCAGAGTCGACTATGCGAACACCGGGGAGCTGTTTTTT
once,TRBJ2-3,TRBD2,TRBV6-5,CASSYSASGADTQYF,TGTGCCAGCAGTTACTCGGCTAGCGGGGCAGATACGCAGTATTTT
.,TRBJ1-2,TRBD1,TRBV15,CATSRGGGQANYGYTF,TGTGCCACCAGCAGAGGAGGGGGCCAAGCTAACTATGGCTACACCTTC
.,TRBJ1-3,.,TRBV5-6,CASSLLSGGAGNTIYF,TGTGCCAGCAGCTTACTAAGCGGGGGCGCTGGAAACACCATATATTTT
.,TRBJ2-1,.,TRBV28,CASSSYRGNEQFF,TGTGCCAGCAGTTCCTATCGGGGTAATGAGCAGTTCTTC
.,TRBJ1-4,.,TRBV6-1,CASSDGVRGLREKLFF,TGTGCCAGCAGTGATGGCGTACGAGGGCTTCGTGAAAAACTGTTTTTT
.,TRBJ2-3,TRBD1,TRBV28,CASSSHTGTVYTDTQYF,TGTGCCAGCAGTTCCCATACCGGGACAGTTTACACAGATACGCAGTATTTT
.,TRBJ2-1,.,TRBV15,CATSRDFPGATDEQFF,TGTGCCACCAGCAGAGATTTTCCGGGAGCAACGGATGAGCAGTTCTTC
.,TRBJ1-2,TRBD1,TRBV4-2,CASSPLPGGDYGYTF,TGTGCCAGCAGCCCCCTTCCAGGGGGCGACTATGGCTACACCTTC
.,TRBJ2-2,TRBD2,TRBV28,CASSSRLAGGSGELFF,TGTGCCAGCAGTTCGAGACTAGCGGGAGGGTCAGGGGAGCTGTTTTTT
.,TRBJ2-3,.,TRBV29-1,CSPRGHLTDTQYF,TGCAGCCCTAGGGGACACCTCACAGATACGCAGTATTTT
.,TRBJ2-7,.,TRBV20-1,CSCSRGYEQYF,TGCAGTTGTAGCCGAGGCTACGAGCAGTACTTC
.,TRBJ2-7,.,TRBV10-3,CAISGAGRYEQYF,TGTGCCATCAGTGGCGCGGGACGCTACGAGCAGTACTTC